The 23 T cell receptor beta chains below all came from one sample that was sequenced in a study of spatial heterogeneity in lung cancer. TCRdb passed the 5' RACE reads through MiXCR, listing each CDR3 protein once. This table holds around 45,000 distinct CDR3 sequences, approximately 22% found once. Time point defined: blood at routine non-recurrence follow-up after resection. This sample comprised PBMCs, obtained at follow-up. Source of these receptors: a female donor with early-stage non-small cell lung cancer.

This rearrangement joins TRBV18 to TRBJ1-1; unclear D gene. With 6 bases removed from V and 0 bases from J, the gap between germline ends came to 8 bases. The CDR3 sequence is 13 residues long. Germline CDR1 KGHSH, CDR2 LQKENI. This CDR3 reads CASSRDLNTEAFF. DNA for the CDR3: TGTGCCAGCTCTCGCGACCTGAACACTGAAGCTTTCTTT.

The chain employs TRBV20-1 and TRBJ2-7, with D perhaps TRBD1 (6 bases). Germline V CDR1 and CDR2: DFQATT, SNEGSKA (reference sequence). The CDR3 contains 16 residues. The V end lost 0 bases, the J end lost 3 bases, and 18 bases lay between the germline ends. The CDR3 nucleotides read TGCAGTGCTAGAGATCGTGGGGGCCCCAGATTCTACGAGCAGTACGTC. Residues: CSARDRGGPRFYEQYV.

This clonotype came up a few times. The J gene is TRBJ1-2, the V gene TRBV19, with 8 bases identical to TRBD1. V dropped 10 bases and J dropped 4; count of bases not matched to a gene: 8. The CDR3 consists of 13 residues. Germline CDR1 reads LNHDA; CDR2 reads SQIVND (reference sequence). CDR3 DNA sequence: TGTGCCACCGGACAGGGCGGAGGCTATGGCTACACCTTC. It encodes CATGQGGGYGYTF.

This clonotype was seen repeatedly, ten times or more. The chain uses TRBV7-2 and TRBJ1-6, with unresolved D. V lost 0 bases, J lost 7 bases, and 4 bases lay in between. The CDR3 is 13 amino acids. CDR1 and CDR2 (germline): SGHTA, FQGNSA. As DNA, the CDR3 is TGTGCCAGCAGCTTAGCGAACAATTCACCCCTCCACTTT. Its translation: CASSLANNSPLHF.

The gene calls are TRBV20-1 and TRBJ2-3, with 11 bases that match TRBD2. The CDR3 length is 15 residues. Germline values: CDR1 DFQATT, CDR2 SNEGSKA (reference sequence). V dropped 3 bases and J dropped 3; count of bases not matched to a gene: 5. CDR3 in amino acids: CSASLAGGWTDTQYF. The DNA of the CDR3 is TGCAGTGCTAGCTTAGCGGGGGGGTGGACAGATACGCAGTATTTT.

The table lists this clonotype with a few counts. The CDR3 DNA reads as TGTGCCAGCAGTTACATACCGCGTTCATACAATGAGCAGTTCTTC. This translates into CASSYIPRSYNEQFF. The gene calls are TRBV6-5 and TRBJ2-1; no clear D. V dropped 2 bases and J dropped 4 bases, with 12 bases sitting between them. Germline V gives CDR1 MNHEY, CDR2 SVGAGI. The CDR3 consists of 15 residues.

This clonotype was observed at least ten times. V gene TRBV28 combines with J gene TRBJ2-4; D ambiguous. Trimming removed 6 bases from V and 5 bases from J, with 11 bases in between. Germline V gene sequence: CDR1 MDHEN, CDR2 SYDVKM. The CDR3 runs 13 residues. CDR3 nucleotides: TGTGCCAGCAGGAAGGGCAGTCAAAACATTCAGTACTTC. Its protein is CASRKGSQNIQYF. The whole variable domain, filled in from reference TRBV28 and TRBJ2-4, reads DVKVTQSSRYLVKRTGEKVFLECVQDMDHENMFWYRQDPGLGLRLIYFSYDVKMKEKGDIPEGYSVSREKKERFSLILESASTNQTSMYLCASRKGSQNIQYFGAGTRLSVL.

This clonotype was counted between two and nine times. The genes are TRBV29-1 and TRBJ2-3; D perhaps matches TRBD1 (6 bases). This CDR3 contains 14 residues. Trimming stripped 7 bases from V and 0 bases from J, with 14 bases between. Looked up from germline, CDR1 is SQVTM and CDR2 is ANQGSEA. Here the CDR3 DNA reads TGCAGCGCTCAGACAGGCGCTAGCACAGATACGCAGTATTTT. Translated: CSAQTGASTDTQYF.

Comment on this clonotype: Being one base from a much bigger clone, this may be a read error. Lacking the conserved final phenylalanine or tryptophan, this CDR3 likely reflects a read error. The gene calls are TRBV29-1 and TRBJ2-2; 8 bases match TRBD2. CDR3 length equals 16 residues. The V and J ends lost 6 bases and 0 bases, in that order; junction bases with no gene match: 9. The germline V gene has CDR1 SQVTM and CDR2 ANQGSEA. The CDR3: CSVREGWYSNTGELFL. CDR3 DNA: TGCAGCGTCCGGGAGGGATGGTATTCGAACACCGGGGAGCTGTTTTTA.

The chain joins TRBV15 to TRBJ2-7; D is perhaps TRBD1 (7 bases). CDR1 LNHNV and CDR2 YYDKDF come from the germline V gene (reference sequence). The ends were cut back, 1 base at V and 6 bases at J, with 16 bases in the middle. This CDR3 is built from 15 residues. CDR3 nucleotides: TGTGCCACCAGCAGAGGCGGGACAGCCACCCTCGAGCAGTACTTC. Translation gives CATSRGGTATLEQYF.

A few counts support this clonotype. This chain connects TRBV27 to TRBJ2-5; possibly TRBD1 or TRBD2 for D (5 bases each). Germline CDR1 is MNHEY and CDR2 is SMNVEV (reference sequence). The CDR3 loop spans 14 amino acids. Trimming cost V 2 bases and J 6 bases, with 13 bases left between them. As DNA, the CDR3 is TGTGCCAGCAGTTTAGAGGGGTCCCGTCAGACCCAGTACTTC. This encodes CASSLEGSRQTQYF.

The CDR3 DNA reads as TGCAGTGCTAGAGATGTCACGAGGGGAGGAACTGAAGCTTTCTTT. It codes for CSARDVTRGGTEAFF. The chain is built from TRBV20-1 and TRBJ1-1; TRBD1 might be the D (5 bases). The ends were cut back, 0 bases at V and 5 bases at J, with 16 bases in the middle. The length of the CDR3 is 15 residues. The germline gives CDR1 DFQATT, CDR2 SNEGSKA (reference sequence).

In this sample, this clonotype turned up many times. This chain links TRBV4-2 with TRBJ2-2; 9 nucleotides line up with TRBD2. The length of the CDR3 is 16 residues. The germline V gene encodes CDR1 LGHNA and CDR2 YNFKEQ. The J segment lost 1 base and the V segment lost 4 bases, leaving 4 bases of the junction unmatched. Here the CDR3 DNA reads TGTGCCAGCAGCCCATTAGCGGGGGAGAACACCGGGGAGCTGTTTTTT. Translated: CASSPLAGENTGELFF.

This clonotype came up a few times. The chain uses TRBV9 and TRBJ2-1; 12 bases match TRBD2. The V segment lost 2 bases and the J segment 0 bases; nucleotides outside the gene matches: 6. CDR3 length equals 18 residues. Germline V gene sequence: CDR1 SGDLS, CDR2 YYNGEE. The CDR3 sequence: CASSVASGGGYSYNEQFF. The CDR3 DNA follows: TGTGCCAGCAGCGTGGCTAGCGGGGGGGGCTACTCCTACAATGAGCAGTTCTTC.

This clonotype has just a few counts. This chain connects TRBV14 to TRBJ1-1; D not resolved. This CDR3 spans 13 amino acids. CDR1 is SGHDN, CDR2 FVKESK, per germline. Trimming shortened V by 3 bases and J by 4 bases, and 9 bases separated the two germline ends. CDR3 sequence (DNA): TGTGCCAGCAGCCAGTACAAACTCACTGAAGCTTTCTTT. Protein sequence: CASSQYKLTEAFF.

CDR3 sequence reads: CASRAQGAWYGYTF. CDR3 DNA sequence: TGTGCCAGCAGGGCCCAGGGGGCATGGTATGGCTACACCTTC. This chain uses TRBV6-1 with TRBJ1-2, with 8 bases that match TRBD1. The V gene's germline CDR1 is MNHNS and CDR2 SASEGT. The ends lost 6 bases at V and 5 bases at J; junction bases unmatched: 8. This CDR3 spans 14 amino acids.

This chain uses TRBV4-1 with TRBJ1-2, with 8 nucleotides matching TRBD1. Trimming removed 0 bases from V and 5 bases from J; junction bases left unmatched: 2. CDR1 and CDR2 (germline): MGHRA, YSYEKL. This CDR3 region has 14 residues. CDR3 bases: TGCGCCAGCAGCCAAGAGACAGGGGATTATGGCTACACCTTC. It specifies CASSQETGDYGYTF.

The chain joins TRBV29-1 to TRBJ1-1; possible D gene TRBD1, 6 bases. Germline V lookup: CDR1 SQVTM, CDR2 ANQGSEA. The CDR3 sequence is 13 residues long. Deletions cut 5 bases from V and 0 bases from J, with 10 bases between. CDR3 in DNA: TGCAGCGTTAGAACAGGGTTGAACACTGAAGCTTTCTTT. It is translated as CSVRTGLNTEAFF.

This clonotype was picked up a small number of times. The chain uses TRBV4-2 and TRBJ2-1; tentatively, D is TRBD2 (6 bases). V dropped 4 bases and J dropped 7 bases, with 14 bases sitting between them. Germline CDR1 is LGHNA and CDR2 is YNFKEQ. The CDR3 is made up of 14 amino acids. The CDR3 protein is CASSPSDYGNEQFF. CDR3 nucleotide sequence: TGTGCCAGCAGCCCTTCGGACTACGGGAATGAGCAGTTCTTC.

This clonotype has more than one count but fewer than ten. The chain employs TRBV11-2 and TRBJ2-7; 7 bases map to TRBD2. The CDR3 spans 13 residues. J was trimmed by 7 bases and V by 4 bases; bases with no gene match: 7. Per germline, CDR1 SGHAT and CDR2 FQNNGV. The CDR3 protein is CASSSGPGGEQYF. In DNA, the CDR3 is TGTGCCAGCAGCTCCGGGCCGGGAGGAGAGCAGTACTTC.

This clonotype has at least ten counts. The chain links TRBV20-1 to TRBJ2-1; the D is unclear. Per the germline V gene, CDR1 is DFQATT and CDR2 is SNEGSKA (reference sequence). The CDR3 has 13 residues. V was cut by 5 bases and J by 8 bases, with 16 bases left in between. The CDR3 DNA sequence: TGCAGTGCTCCCTCGGTAGAGACGGATGAGCAGTTCTTC. This sequence encodes CSAPSVETDEQFF.

This clonotype was observed at least ten times. V usage is TRBV5-1 and J usage is TRBJ2-7; 10 bases are a match to TRBD2. The CDR3 has 12 residues. The germline gives CDR1 SGHRS, CDR2 YFSETQ. V lost 2 bases and J lost 7; bases outside the gene matches: 0. In DNA, the CDR3 is TGCGCCAGCAGCTTACTAGCGGGGGAGCAGTACTTC. Residues: CASSLLAGEQYF.

In this sample, this clonotype turned up many times. The chain uses TRBV7-9 and TRBJ1-4; 12 bases fit TRBD1. CDR1 is SEHNR and CDR2 is FQNEAQ in the germline V gene (reference sequence). The CDR3 loop spans 15 amino acids. Trimming removed 5 bases from V and 8 bases from J; junction bases left unmatched: 6. The CDR3 DNA reads TGTGCCAGCAGCGGAACCGGGACAGGGGGCGAAAAACTGTTTTTT. It is translated as CASSGTGTGGEKLFF.